These 8 T cell receptor beta chains share one sample of origin, sequenced in a study of shared clonotypes between healthy human individuals. Only in-frame clones appear in the TCRdb table, and some are missing; sequencing was by immunoSEQ multiplex PCR. This table has about 2.3 million clones, approximately 90% appearing once. Material for sequencing was naive CD4+ T cells from PBMCs. Stated subset: CD45RA+ positively selected. All receptors come from a man aged 18 to 29 in good health. Some clones in this sample may be carry-over from other donors' samples.

The V and J genes are TRBV9 and TRBJ2-2; D possibly corresponds to TRBD2 (6 bases). The CDR3 has 16 amino acids. Germline V gene data show CDR1 as SGDLS and CDR2 as YYNGEE. Trimming stripped 2 bases from V and 4 bases from J, with 15 bases between. The CDR3 DNA follows: TGTGCCAGCAGCGTTAGTCGGGGGAGCCCCACCGGGGAGCTGTTTTTT. It is translated as CASSVSRGSPTGELFF.

The DNA of the CDR3 is TGTGCCAGTAGTATAGAGGGGAGCAGTCCCACCTACGAGCAGTACTTC. Translated, it gives CASSIEGSSPTYEQYF. This chain uses TRBV19 with TRBJ2-7, with a tentative D call TRBD2 (5 bases). Germline loops: CDR1 LNHDA, CDR2 SQIVND (reference sequence). The CDR3 contains 16 residues. V gave up 0 bases and J gave up 2 bases, with 14 bases separating them. The full variable domain, rest sourced from reference TRBV19 and TRBJ2-7, is DGGITQSPKYLFRKEGQNVTLSCEQNLNHDAMYWYRQDPGQGLRLIYYSQIVNDFQKGDIAEGYSVSREKKESFPLTVTSAQKNPTAFYLCASSIEGSSPTYEQYFGPGTRLTVT.

The DNA for the CDR3 is TGTGCTATAGGAGGGGCGAGCACAGATACGCAGTATTTT. It specifies CAIGGASTDTQYF. The chain is built from TRBV12-5 and TRBJ2-3; a possible D gene is TRBD2 (6 bases). CDR1 and CDR2 (germline): LGHNT, FRNRAP. There are 13 residues in the CDR3. The V end lost 10 bases, the J end lost 0 bases, and 11 bases lay between the germline ends.

V usage is TRBV4-1 and J usage is TRBJ2-7; D is perhaps TRBD2 (6 bases). The CDR3 is 15 residues long. CDR1 and CDR2 from the germline V gene are MGHRA and YSYEKL. Trimming cost V 3 bases and J 2 bases, with 14 bases left between them. The CDR3 spells CASSQEERLAYEQYF. In nucleotides, the CDR3 is TGCGCCAGCAGCCAGGAGGAGAGACTAGCCTACGAGCAGTACTTC.

The rearrangement joins TRBV4-3 to TRBJ2-3, with unresolved D. V dropped 0 bases and J dropped 0 bases, with 10 bases sitting between them. CDR3 size: 16 residues. The germline gives CDR1 LGHNA, CDR2 YSLEER. The CDR3 region is CASSQEPAPSTDTQYF. The CDR3 nucleotides are TGCGCCAGCAGCCAAGAACCCGCCCCGAGCACAGATACGCAGTATTTT.

The chain couples TRBV28 to TRBJ2-7; 9 nucleotides agree with TRBD1. The CDR3 covers 15 residues. Germline assignment: CDR1 MDHEN and CDR2 SYDVKM. V shed 2 bases, J shed 2 bases, and the junction held 4 bases outside the gene matches. The CDR3 is CASSLRTGVAYEQYF. The CDR3, as DNA: TGTGCCAGCAGTTTACGGACAGGGGTTGCCTACGAGCAGTACTTC.

This chain joins TRBV28 and TRBJ2-3; 13 positions agree with TRBD2. This CDR3 spans 16 amino acids. J was trimmed by 4 bases and V by 5 bases; bases with no gene match: 6. The germline CDR1 and CDR2 sequences are MDHEN and SYDVKM. The CDR3 sequence is CASSSGTSGIPDTQYF. CDR3 sequence (DNA): TGTGCCAGCAGTAGCGGGACTAGCGGGATTCCAGATACGCAGTATTTT.

V usage is TRBV7-3 and J usage is TRBJ2-5, with 7 bases aligning to TRBD2. This CDR3 has 15 amino acids. With V trimmed by 4 bases and J by 3 bases, 8 bases remained unmatched. Germline CDR1 is SGHTA and CDR2 is FQGTGA. The chain's CDR3 is CASSSGGGVKETQYF. The CDR3 nucleotides read TGTGCCAGCAGCTCGGGGGGAGGAGTAAAAGAGACCCAGTACTTC.